This TCR beta chain was profiled in a study of T cells after yellow fever vaccination. General study findings and limits: One caveat is that FACS-sorted repertoires could contain abundant clonotypes contaminating from the bulk population. In post-booster samples, most primary-vaccination clones reappeared (just under 97% CD4, about 90% CD8). A minor fraction of clonotypes spanned both CD4 and CD8 compartments. A weaker but faster secondary response was observed, peaking on day 5 versus 15.

Points on this clonotype: As yet, its antigen is unknown.

V gave up 5 bases and J gave up 6 bases; unmatched junction bases: 17. Looked up from germline, CDR1 is SGHVS and CDR2 is FQNEAQ. The CDR3 runs 18 residues. TCRdb redid the calling of the 5' RACE reads with MiXCR, one entry per CDR3 protein. Seen here are 450,000 to 650,000 distinct CDR3 sequences, roughly 14% observed once, and the top ten hold around 15%. The clonotype originates from a man between 25 and 39 years old who received the YFV17D yellow fever vaccine. V gene TRBV7-8 combines with J gene TRBJ2-1; 9 bases line up with TRBD2. Here the sequenced sample was PBMCs, taken on the day of the yellow fever booster vaccination. The DNA for the CDR3 is TGTGCCAGCAGCCTCCTAAGGATTTGGACTAGCGTTGGCAATGAGCAGTTCTTC. It encodes CASSLLRIWTSVGNEQFF.